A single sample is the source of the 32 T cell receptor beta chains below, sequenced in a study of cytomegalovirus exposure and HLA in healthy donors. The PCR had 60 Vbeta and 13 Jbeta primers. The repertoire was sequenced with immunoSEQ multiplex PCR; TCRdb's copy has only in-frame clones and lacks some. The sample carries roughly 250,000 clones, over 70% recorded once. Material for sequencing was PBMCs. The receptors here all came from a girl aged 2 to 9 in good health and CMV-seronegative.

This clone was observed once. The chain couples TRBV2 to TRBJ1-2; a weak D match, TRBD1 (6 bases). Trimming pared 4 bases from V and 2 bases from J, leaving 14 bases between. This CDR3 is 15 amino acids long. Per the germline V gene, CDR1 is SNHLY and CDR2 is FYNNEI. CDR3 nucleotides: TGTGCCAGCAGTGTTCACAGGGCTGAGAACTATGGCTACACCTTC. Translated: CASSVHRAENYGYTF.

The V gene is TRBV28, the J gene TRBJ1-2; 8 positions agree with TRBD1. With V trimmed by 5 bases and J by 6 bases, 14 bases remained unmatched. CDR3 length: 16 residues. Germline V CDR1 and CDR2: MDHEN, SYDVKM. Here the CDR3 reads CASSTDRGDLRDGYTF. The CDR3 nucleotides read TGTGCCAGCAGTACTGACAGGGGCGATTTGCGGGATGGCTACACCTTC.

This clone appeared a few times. CDR3 protein: CATSREITGYEQYF. For the CDR3, the DNA is TGTGCCACCAGCAGAGAAATAACAGGGTACGAGCAGTACTTC. The chain links TRBV15 to TRBJ2-7; tentatively, D is TRBD1 (6 bases). The CDR3 spans 14 residues. Looked up from germline, CDR1 is LNHNV and CDR2 is YYDKDF (reference sequence). V shed 0 bases and J shed 4 bases, with 10 bases lying between them.

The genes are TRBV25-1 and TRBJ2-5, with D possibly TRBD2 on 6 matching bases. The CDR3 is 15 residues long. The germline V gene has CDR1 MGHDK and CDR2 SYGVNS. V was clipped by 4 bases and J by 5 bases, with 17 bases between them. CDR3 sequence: CASSAGVGSSETQYF. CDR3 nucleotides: TGTGCCAGCAGTGCTGGGGTCGGGAGTAGTGAGACCCAGTACTTC.

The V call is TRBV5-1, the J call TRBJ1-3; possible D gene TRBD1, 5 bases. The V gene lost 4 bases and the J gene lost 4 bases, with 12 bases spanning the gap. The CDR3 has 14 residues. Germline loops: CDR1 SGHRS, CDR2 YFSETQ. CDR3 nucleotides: TGCGCCAGCAGCCCCAGGGACTTGGGAAACACCATATATTTT. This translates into CASSPRDLGNTIYF.

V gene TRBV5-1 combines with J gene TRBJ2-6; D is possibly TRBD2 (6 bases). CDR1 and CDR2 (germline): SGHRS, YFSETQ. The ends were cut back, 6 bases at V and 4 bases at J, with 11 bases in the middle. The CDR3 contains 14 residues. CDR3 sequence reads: CASKEGSGANVLTF. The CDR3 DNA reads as TGCGCCAGCAAGGAGGGATCGGGGGCCAACGTCCTGACTTTC.

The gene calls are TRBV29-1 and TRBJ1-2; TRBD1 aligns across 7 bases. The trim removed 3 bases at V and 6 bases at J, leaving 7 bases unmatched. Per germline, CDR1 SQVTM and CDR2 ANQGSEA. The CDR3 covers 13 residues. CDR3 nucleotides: TGCAGCGTTGATTCACAGGGGATGGATGGCTACACCTTC. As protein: CSVDSQGMDGYTF.

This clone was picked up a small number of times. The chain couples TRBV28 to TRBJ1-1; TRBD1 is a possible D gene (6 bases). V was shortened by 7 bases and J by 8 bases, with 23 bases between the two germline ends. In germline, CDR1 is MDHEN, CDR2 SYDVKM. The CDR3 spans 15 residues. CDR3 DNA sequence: TGTGCCAGCACCCAAAGGGGGGGTCGCCGGGAGGAAGCTTTCTTT. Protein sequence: CASTQRGGRREEAFF.

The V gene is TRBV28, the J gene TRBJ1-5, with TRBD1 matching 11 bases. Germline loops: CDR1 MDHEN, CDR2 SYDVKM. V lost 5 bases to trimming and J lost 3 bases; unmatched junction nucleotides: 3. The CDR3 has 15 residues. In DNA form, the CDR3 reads TGTGCCAGCAGTGGACAGGGGGCCCCCAATCAGCCCCAGCATTTT. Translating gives CASSGQGAPNQPQHF.

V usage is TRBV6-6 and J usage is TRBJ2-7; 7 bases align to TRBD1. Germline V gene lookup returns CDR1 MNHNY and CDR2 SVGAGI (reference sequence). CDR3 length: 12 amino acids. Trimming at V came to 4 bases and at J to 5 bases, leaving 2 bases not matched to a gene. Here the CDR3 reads CASSSTGDEQYF. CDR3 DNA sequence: TGTGCCAGCAGTTCCACAGGGGACGAGCAGTACTTC.

The CDR3 reads CASSVGGAEAFF. DNA for the CDR3: TGTGCCAGCAGTGTAGGTGGAGCTGAAGCTTTCTTT. The rearrangement joins TRBV6-1 to TRBJ1-1; D is ambiguous. Trimming shortened V by 4 bases and J by 6 bases, and 9 bases separated the two germline ends. Germline-derived CDR1 and CDR2 are MNHNS and SASEGT. This CDR3 region has 12 residues.

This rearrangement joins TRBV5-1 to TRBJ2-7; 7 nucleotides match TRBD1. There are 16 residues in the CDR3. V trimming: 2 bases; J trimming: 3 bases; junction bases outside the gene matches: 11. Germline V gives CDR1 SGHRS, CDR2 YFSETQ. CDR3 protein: CASSFPRGGTDYEQYF. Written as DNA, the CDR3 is TGCGCCAGCAGCTTCCCTCGGGGTGGGACAGACTACGAGCAGTACTTC. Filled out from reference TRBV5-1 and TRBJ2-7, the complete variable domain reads KAGVTQTPRYLIKTRGQQVTLSCSPISGHRSVSWYQQTPGQGLQFLFEYFSETQRNKGNFPGRFSGRQFSNSRSEMNVSTLELGDSALYLCASSFPRGGTDYEQYFGPGTRLTVT.

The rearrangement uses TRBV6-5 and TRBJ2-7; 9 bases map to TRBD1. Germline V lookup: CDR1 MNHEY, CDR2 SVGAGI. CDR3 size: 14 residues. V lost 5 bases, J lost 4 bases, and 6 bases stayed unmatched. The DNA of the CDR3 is TGTGCCAGCAGTCCCGGGACAGGGAAGTACGAGCAGTACTTC. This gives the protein CASSPGTGKYEQYF.

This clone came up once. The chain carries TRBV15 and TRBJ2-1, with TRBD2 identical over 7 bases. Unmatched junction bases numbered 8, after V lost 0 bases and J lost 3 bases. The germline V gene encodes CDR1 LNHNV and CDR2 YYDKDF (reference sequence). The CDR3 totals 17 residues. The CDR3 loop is CATSRDRSGKGYNEQFF. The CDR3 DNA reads TGTGCCACCAGCAGAGATCGAAGCGGGAAGGGCTACAATGAGCAGTTCTTC.

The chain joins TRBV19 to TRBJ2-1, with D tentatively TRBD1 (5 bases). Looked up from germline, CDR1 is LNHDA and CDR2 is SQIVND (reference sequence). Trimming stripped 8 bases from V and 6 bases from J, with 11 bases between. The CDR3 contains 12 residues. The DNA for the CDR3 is TGTGCCAGTTCAGGGCAGGGCAATGAGCAGTTCTTC. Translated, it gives CASSGQGNEQFF.

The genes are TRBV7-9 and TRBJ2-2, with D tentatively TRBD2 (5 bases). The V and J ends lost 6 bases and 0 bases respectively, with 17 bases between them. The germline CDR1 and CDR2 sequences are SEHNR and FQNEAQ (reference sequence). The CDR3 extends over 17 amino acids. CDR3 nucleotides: TGTGCCAGCAGACTTGGACCCCTAGCAGCGAACACCGGGGAGCTGTTTTTT. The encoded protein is CASRLGPLAANTGELFF.

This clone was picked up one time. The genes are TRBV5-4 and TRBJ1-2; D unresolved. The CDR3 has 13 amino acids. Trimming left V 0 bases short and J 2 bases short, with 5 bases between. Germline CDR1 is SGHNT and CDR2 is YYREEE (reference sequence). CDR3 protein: CASSLDPNYGYTF. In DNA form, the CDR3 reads TGTGCCAGCAGCTTGGATCCGAACTATGGCTACACCTTC.

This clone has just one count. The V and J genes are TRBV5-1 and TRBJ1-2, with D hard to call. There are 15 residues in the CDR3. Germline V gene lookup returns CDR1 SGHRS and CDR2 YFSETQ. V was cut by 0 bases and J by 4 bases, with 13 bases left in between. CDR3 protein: CASSLDPGEGYGYTF. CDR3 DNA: TGCGCCAGCAGCTTGGATCCCGGGGAGGGCTATGGCTACACCTTC.

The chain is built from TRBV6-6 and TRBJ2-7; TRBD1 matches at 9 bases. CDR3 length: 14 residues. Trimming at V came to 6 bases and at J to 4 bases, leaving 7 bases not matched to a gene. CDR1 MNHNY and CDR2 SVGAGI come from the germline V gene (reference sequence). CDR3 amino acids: CASSRGQGLYEQYF. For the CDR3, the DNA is TGTGCCAGCAGCAGGGGACAGGGTCTATACGAGCAGTACTTC.

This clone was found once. DNA of the CDR3: TGTGCCAGCAGCCTCTCGGGACAGGGGTTCTCTGGAAACACCATATATTTT. This sequence encodes CASSLSGQGFSGNTIYF. The chain uses TRBV11-2 and TRBJ1-3, with 10 positions matching TRBD1. Trimming took 5 bases from V and 0 from J; bases not matched to a gene: 7. This CDR3 contains 17 residues. CDR1 is SGHAT, CDR2 FQNNGV, per germline.

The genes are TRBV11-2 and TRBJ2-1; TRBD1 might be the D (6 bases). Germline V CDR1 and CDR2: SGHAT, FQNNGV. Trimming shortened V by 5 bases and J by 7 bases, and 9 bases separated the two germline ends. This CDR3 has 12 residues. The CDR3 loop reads CASSPGQNEQFF. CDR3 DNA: TGTGCCAGCAGCCCAGGACAGAATGAGCAGTTCTTC.

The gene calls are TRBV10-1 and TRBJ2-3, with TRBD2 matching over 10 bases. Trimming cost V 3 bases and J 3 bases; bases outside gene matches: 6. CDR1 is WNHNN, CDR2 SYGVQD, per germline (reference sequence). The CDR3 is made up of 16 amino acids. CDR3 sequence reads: CASSDLAGVGTDTQYF. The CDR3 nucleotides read TGCGCCAGCAGTGACCTAGCGGGAGTTGGGACAGATACGCAGTATTTT.

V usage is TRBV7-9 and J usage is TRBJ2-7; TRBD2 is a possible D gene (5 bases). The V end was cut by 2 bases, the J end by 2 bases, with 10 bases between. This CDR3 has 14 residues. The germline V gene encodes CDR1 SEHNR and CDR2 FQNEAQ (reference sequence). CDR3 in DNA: TGTGCCAGCAGCTTAACTCCGGGGACCTACGAGCAGTACTTC. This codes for CASSLTPGTYEQYF.

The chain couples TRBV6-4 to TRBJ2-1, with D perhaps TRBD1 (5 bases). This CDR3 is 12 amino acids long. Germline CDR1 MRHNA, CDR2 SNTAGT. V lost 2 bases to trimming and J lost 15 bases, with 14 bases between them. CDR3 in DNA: TGTGCCAGCAGTGACCAGGGCCTTCGGGTGTTCTTC. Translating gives CASSDQGLRVFF.

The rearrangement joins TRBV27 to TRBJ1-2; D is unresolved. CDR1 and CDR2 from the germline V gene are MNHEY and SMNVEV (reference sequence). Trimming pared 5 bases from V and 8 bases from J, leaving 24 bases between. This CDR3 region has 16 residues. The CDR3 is CASSPNDITARNGYTF. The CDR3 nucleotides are TGTGCCAGCAGTCCCAACGACATTACAGCCCGGAACGGCTACACCTTC.

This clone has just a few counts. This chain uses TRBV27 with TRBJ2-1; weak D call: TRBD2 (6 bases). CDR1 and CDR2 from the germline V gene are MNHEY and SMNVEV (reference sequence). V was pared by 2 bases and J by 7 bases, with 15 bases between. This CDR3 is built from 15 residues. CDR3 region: CASSLPLMGRNEQFF. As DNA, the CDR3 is TGTGCCAGCAGTTTACCTTTAATGGGGAGGAATGAGCAGTTCTTC.

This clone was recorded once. CDR3 nucleotide sequence: TGTGCCAGCAGCTTAGGGGGGGGACAGGGTTTCCTCTCCTACGAGCAGTACTTC. Its protein is CASSLGGGQGFLSYEQYF. This chain links TRBV7-9 with TRBJ2-7, with 9 bases lining up with TRBD1. V trimming: 1 base; J trimming: 0 bases; junction bases outside the gene matches: 10. Germline values: CDR1 SEHNR, CDR2 FQNEAQ (reference sequence). The CDR3 is made up of 18 amino acids.

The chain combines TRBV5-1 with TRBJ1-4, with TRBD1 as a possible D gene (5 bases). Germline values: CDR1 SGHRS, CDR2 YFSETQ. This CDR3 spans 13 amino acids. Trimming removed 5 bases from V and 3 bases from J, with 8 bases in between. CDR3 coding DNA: TGCGCCAGCAGTCAGGGCTCTAATGAAAAACTGTTTTTT. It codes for CASSQGSNEKLFF. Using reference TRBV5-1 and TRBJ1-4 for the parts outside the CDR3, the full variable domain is KAGVTQTPRYLIKTRGQQVTLSCSPISGHRSVSWYQQTPGQGLQFLFEYFSETQRNKGNFPGRFSGRQFSNSRSEMNVSTLELGDSALYLCASSQGSNEKLFFGSGTQLSVL.

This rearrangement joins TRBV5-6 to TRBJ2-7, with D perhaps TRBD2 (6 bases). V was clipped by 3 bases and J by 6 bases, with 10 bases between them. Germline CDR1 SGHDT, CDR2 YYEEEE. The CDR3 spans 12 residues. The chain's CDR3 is CASSSGLLEQYF. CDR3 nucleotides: TGTGCCAGCAGCTCCGGACTACTCGAGCAGTACTTC.

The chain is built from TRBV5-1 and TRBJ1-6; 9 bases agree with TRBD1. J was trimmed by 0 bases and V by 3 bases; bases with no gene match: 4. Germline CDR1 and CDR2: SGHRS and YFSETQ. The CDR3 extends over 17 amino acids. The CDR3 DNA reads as TGCGCCAGCAGCTCCGGGACAGGGAGCTCCTATAATTCACCCCTCCACTTT. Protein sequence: CASSSGTGSSYNSPLHF.

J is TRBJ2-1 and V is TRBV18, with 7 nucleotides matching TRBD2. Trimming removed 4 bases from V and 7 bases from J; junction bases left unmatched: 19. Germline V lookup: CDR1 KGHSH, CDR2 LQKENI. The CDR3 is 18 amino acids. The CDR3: CASSRRSGVGTIYNEQFF. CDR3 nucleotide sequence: TGTGCCAGCTCACGGAGGAGTGGAGTGGGGACTATCTATAATGAGCAGTTCTTC.

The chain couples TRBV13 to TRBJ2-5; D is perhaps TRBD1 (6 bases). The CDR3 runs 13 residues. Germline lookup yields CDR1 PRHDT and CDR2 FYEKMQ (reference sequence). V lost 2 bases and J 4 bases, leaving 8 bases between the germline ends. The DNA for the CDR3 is TGTGCCAGCAGCTTACAAGGGGGAGAGACCCAGTACTTC. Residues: CASSLQGGETQYF.